The 5 T cell receptor beta chains given below trace back to one sample, sequenced in a study of Ad26.COV2.S vaccination and SARS-CoV-2 variants. Measured with immunoSEQ multiplex PCR; TCRdb has only the in-frame clones, and not every one. The table shows just under 250,000 clones, with roughly 90% occurring only once. Treatment noted: 19 received Ad26.COV2.S at low or high dose, single or two shots; 5 received placebo; per-sample allocation not given. On day 63 after the first injection, vaccine and placebo recipients gave samples. Sequenced material: peripheral blood, taken in a trial of Ad26.COV2.S vaccine versus placebo. The receptors come from a person aged 18-65 years who received the Ad26.COV2.S COVID-19 vaccine or a placebo.

The genes are TRBV19 and TRBJ1-2; D is undetermined. Looked up from germline, CDR1 is LNHDA and CDR2 is SQIVND (reference sequence). V lost 0 bases to trimming and J lost 4 bases, with 12 bases between them. CDR3 length: 15 amino acids. The DNA of the CDR3 is TGTGCCAGTAGTATAGATCGACGGTCCCTCTATGGCTACACCTTC. Encoded protein: CASSIDRRSLYGYTF.

V is TRBV20-1 and J is TRBJ1-3; no reliable D call. This CDR3 has 11 amino acids. Germline V gives CDR1 DFQATT, CDR2 SNEGSKA (reference sequence). Trimming removed 3 bases at V and 8 bases at J, with 8 bases between. CDR3 protein: CSASRLDTIYF. For the CDR3, the DNA is TGCAGTGCTAGTCGATTGGACACCATATATTTT.

The rearrangement joins TRBV6-5 to TRBJ2-7; 7 positions match TRBD1. Germline V gene data show CDR1 as MNHEY and CDR2 as SVGAGI. This CDR3 contains 12 residues. Trimming cost V 6 bases and J 4 bases; bases outside gene matches: 3. CDR3 sequence: CASSQDRYEQYF. The CDR3 DNA reads as TGTGCCAGCAGCCAGGACAGGTACGAGCAGTACTTC.

This clone was observed a few times. The chain employs TRBV14 and TRBJ1-4; TRBD1 agrees at 8 bases. Germline V gives CDR1 SGHDN, CDR2 FVKESK. The J segment lost 7 bases and the V segment lost 3 bases, leaving 7 bases of the junction unmatched. The length of the CDR3 is 15 residues. The chain's CDR3 is CASSQAGQGFEKLFF. CDR3 nucleotides: TGTGCCAGCAGCCAGGCTGGACAGGGTTTTGAAAAACTGTTTTTT.

The chain couples TRBV30 to TRBJ2-3, with 8 bases aligning to TRBD2. Germline-derived CDR1 and CDR2 are GTSNPN and SVGIG (reference sequence). V lost 6 bases to trimming and J lost 4 bases; unmatched junction nucleotides: 6. The CDR3 sequence is 13 residues long. CDR3 coding DNA: TGTGCCTGTACACAACTAGCGGCAGATACGCAGTATTTT. It specifies CACTQLAADTQYF.